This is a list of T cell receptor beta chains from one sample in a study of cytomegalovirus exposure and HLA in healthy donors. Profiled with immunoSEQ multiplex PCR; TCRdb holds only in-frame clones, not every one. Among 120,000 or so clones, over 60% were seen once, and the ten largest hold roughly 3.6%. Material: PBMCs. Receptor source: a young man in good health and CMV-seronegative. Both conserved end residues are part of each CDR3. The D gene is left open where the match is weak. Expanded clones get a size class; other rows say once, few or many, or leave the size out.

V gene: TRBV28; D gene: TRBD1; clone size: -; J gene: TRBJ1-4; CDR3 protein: CASSLGQGGYNEKLFF; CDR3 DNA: TGTGCCAGCAGTTTAGGACAGGGGGGGTATAATGAAAAACTGTTTTTT
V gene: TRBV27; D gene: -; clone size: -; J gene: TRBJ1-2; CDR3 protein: CASSLGPLLGYTF; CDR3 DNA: TGTGCCAGCAGTTTAGGGCCCTTGCTGGGCTACACCTTC
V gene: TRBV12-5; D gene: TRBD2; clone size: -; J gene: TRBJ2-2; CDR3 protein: CASGLVTSGRGGELFF; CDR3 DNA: TGTGCTAGTGGTTTGGTGACTAGCGGGAGAGGCGGGGAGCTGTTTTTT
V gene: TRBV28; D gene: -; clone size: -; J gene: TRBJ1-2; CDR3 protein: CASSFQGPNYGYTF; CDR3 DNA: TGTGCCAGCAGTTTTCAGGGGCCGAACTATGGCTACACCTTC
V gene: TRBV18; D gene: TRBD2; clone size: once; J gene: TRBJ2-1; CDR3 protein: CASSPQTSLYEQFF; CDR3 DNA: TGTGCCAGCTCACCGCAGACTAGCCTCTATGAGCAGTTCTTC
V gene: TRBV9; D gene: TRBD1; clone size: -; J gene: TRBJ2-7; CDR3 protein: CASSPQGSSYEQYF; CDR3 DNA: TGTGCCAGCAGCCCACAGGGGTCATCCTACGAGCAGTACTTC
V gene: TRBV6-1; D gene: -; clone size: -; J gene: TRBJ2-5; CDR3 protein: CASSTRQETQYF; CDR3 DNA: TGTGCCAGCAGTACACGTCAAGAGACCCAGTACTTC
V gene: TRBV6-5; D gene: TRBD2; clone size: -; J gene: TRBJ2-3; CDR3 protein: CASSPGGGDTQYF; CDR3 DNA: TGTGCCAGCAGCCCCGGGGGAGGGGATACGCAGTATTTT
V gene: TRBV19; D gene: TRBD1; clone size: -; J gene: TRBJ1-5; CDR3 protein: CASSIAPQGVSQPQHF; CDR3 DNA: TGTGCCAGTAGTATAGCCCCGCAGGGGGTTAGCCAGCCCCAGCATTTT
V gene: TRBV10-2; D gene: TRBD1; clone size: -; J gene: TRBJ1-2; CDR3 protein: CASSETGTAYGYTF; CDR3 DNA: TGCGCCAGCAGTGAAACCGGGACAGCTTATGGCTACACCTTC
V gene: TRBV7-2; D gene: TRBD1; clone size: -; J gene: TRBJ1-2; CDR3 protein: CASRFTGTGANYGYTF; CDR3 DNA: TGTGCCAGCAGGTTTACCGGGACAGGAGCTAACTATGGCTACACCTTC
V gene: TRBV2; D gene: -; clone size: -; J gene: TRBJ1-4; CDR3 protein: CASRYDKNEKLFF; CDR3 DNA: TGTGCCAGCAGATATGACAAGAATGAAAAACTGTTTTTT
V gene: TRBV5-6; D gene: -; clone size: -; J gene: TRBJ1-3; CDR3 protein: CASSFTVLSGNTIYF; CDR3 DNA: TGTGCCAGCAGCTTTACAGTACTCTCTGGAAACACCATATATTTT
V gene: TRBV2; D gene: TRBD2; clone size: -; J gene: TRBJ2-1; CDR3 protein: CASSEALWVAGSSYNEQFF; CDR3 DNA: TGTGCCAGCAGTGAAGCGCTCTGGGTAGCGGGGAGCTCCTACAATGAGCAGTTCTTC
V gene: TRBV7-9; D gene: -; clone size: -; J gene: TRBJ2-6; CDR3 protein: CASSLGVGGSGANVLTF; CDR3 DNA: TGTGCCAGCAGCTTAGGTGTAGGGGGCTCTGGGGCCAACGTCCTGACTTTC
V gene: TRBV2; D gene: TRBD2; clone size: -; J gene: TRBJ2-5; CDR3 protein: CASSEERGIGETQYF; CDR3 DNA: TGTGCCAGCAGTGAGGAGCGGGGGATAGGGGAGACCCAGTACTTC
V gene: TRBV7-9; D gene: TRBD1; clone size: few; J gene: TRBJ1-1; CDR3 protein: CASSLRSQGARTEAFF; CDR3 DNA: TGTGCCAGCAGCTTAAGGTCTCAGGGGGCGCGGACTGAAGCTTTCTTT
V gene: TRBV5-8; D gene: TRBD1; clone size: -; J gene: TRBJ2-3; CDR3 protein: CASSPGQGSTDTQYF; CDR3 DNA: TGTGCCAGCAGCCCCGGACAGGGAAGCACAGATACGCAGTATTTT
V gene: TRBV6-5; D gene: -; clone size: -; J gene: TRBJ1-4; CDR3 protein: CASSYSVGPGEKLFF; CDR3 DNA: TGTGCCAGCAGTTACTCAGTGGGGCCGGGTGAAAAACTGTTTTTT
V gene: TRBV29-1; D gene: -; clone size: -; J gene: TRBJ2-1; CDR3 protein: CSGKAGLYNEQFF; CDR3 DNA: TGCAGCGGCAAAGCTGGACTATACAATGAGCAGTTCTTC
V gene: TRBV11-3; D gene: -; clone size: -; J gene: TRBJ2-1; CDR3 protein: CASSRDFYNEQFF; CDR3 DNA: TGTGCCAGCAGCCGGGACTTTTACAATGAGCAGTTCTTC
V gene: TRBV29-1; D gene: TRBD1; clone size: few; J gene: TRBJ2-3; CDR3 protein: CSVTGDSTDTQYF; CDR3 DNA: TGCAGCGTTACAGGGGATAGCACAGATACGCAGTATTTT
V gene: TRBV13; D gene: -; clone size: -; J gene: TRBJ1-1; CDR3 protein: CASRRDRNTEAFF; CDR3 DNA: TGTGCCAGCAGACGAGACAGGAACACTGAAGCTTTCTTT
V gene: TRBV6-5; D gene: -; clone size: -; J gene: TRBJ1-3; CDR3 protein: CASRSGVSGNTIYF; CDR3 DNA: TGTGCCAGCAGATCAGGGGTGTCTGGAAACACCATATATTTT
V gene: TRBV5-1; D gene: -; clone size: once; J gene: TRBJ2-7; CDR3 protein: CASSLVSAGDNYEQYF; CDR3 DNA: TGCGCCAGCAGCTTGGTCAGCGCAGGGGATAACTACGAGCAGTACTTC
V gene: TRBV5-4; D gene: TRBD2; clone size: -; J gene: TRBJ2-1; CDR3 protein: CASSAGLDPYNEQFF; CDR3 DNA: TGTGCCAGCAGCGCGGGACTAGACCCCTACAATGAGCAGTTCTTC
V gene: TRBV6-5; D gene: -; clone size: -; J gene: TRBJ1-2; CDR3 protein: CASRQDRHAGYTF; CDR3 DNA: TGTGCCAGCAGACAAGACAGACATGCTGGCTACACCTTC
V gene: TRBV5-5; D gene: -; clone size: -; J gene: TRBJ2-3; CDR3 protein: CASSDPLGTDTQYF; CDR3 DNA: TGTGCCAGCAGCGATCCTCTAGGCACAGATACGCAGTATTTT
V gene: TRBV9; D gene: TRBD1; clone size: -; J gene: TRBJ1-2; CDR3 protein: CASSGGGGWAYGYTF; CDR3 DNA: TGTGCCAGCAGCGGAGGAGGGGGCTGGGCCTATGGCTACACCTTC
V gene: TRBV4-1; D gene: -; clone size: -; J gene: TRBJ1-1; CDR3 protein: CASSQVVTSEAFF; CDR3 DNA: TGCGCCAGCAGCCAAGTCGTTACATCTGAAGCTTTCTTT
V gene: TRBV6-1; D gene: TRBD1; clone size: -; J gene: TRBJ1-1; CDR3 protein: CASSGQGAGNTEAFF; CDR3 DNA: TGTGCCAGCAGTGGACAGGGGGCAGGGAACACTGAAGCTTTCTTT
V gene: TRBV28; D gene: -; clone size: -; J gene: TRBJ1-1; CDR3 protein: CASSLSGRGNTEAFF; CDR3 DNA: TGTGCCAGCAGTTTATCCGGGAGAGGGAACACTGAAGCTTTCTTT
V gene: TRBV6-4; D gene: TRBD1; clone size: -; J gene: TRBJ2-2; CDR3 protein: CASRTGGNAGELFF; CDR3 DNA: TGTGCCAGCAGGACAGGGGGCAACGCCGGGGAGCTGTTTTTT
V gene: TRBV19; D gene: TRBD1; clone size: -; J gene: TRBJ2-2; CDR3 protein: CASSFGQGFANTGELFF; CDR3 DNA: TGTGCCAGTAGTTTCGGACAGGGTTTTGCGAACACCGGGGAGCTGTTTTTT
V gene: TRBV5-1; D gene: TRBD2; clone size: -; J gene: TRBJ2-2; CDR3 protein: CASSWPTSGRANTGELFF; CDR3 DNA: TGCGCCAGCAGCTGGCCGACTAGCGGGAGGGCTAACACCGGGGAGCTGTTTTTT
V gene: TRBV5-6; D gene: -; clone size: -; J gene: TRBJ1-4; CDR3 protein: CASSLVTGEKLFF; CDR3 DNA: TGTGCCAGCAGCTTGGTGACGGGTGAAAAACTGTTTTTT
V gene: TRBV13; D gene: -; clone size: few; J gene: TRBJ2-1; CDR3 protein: CASSLGSYNEQFF; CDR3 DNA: TGTGCCAGCAGCTTAGGCAGCTACAATGAGCAGTTCTTC
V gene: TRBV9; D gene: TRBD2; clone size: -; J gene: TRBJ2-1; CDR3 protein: CASSVGGSGGPGDEQFF; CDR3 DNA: TGTGCCAGCAGCGTAGGAGGATCGGGAGGGCCGGGGGATGAGCAGTTCTTC
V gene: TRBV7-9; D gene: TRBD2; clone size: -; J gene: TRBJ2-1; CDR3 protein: CASSLRLAGGRDEQFF; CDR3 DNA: TGTGCCAGCAGCTTAAGACTAGCGGGGGGTAGGGATGAGCAGTTCTTC
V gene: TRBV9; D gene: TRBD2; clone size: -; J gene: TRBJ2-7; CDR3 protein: CASSERGGSYEQYF; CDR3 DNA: TGTGCCAGCAGCGAGCGGGGGGGCTCCTACGAGCAGTACTTC
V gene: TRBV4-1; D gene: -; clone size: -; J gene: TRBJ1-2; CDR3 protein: CASSQERTRRVYGYTF; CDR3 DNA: TGCGCCAGCAGCCAAGAAAGGACCCGGAGGGTCTATGGCTACACCTTC